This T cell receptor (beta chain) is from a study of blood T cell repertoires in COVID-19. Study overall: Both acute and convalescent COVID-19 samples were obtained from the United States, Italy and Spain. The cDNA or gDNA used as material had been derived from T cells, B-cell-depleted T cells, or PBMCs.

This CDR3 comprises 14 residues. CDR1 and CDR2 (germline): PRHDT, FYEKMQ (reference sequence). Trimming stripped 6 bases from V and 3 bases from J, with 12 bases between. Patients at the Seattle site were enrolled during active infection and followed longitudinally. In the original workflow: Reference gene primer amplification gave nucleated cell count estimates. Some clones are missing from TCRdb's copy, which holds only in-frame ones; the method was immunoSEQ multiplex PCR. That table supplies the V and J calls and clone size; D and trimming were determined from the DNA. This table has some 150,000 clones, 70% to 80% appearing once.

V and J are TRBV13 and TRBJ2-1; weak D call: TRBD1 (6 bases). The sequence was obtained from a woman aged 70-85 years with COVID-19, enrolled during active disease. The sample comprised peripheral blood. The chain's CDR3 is CASRPGQIYNEQFF. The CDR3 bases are TGTGCCAGCAGACCCGGACAGATCTACAATGAGCAGTTCTTC.